Following are 2 T cell receptor beta chains from one sample sequenced in a study of OX40 agonist ivuxolimab in advanced cancers. Receptor libraries were prepared by the immunoSEQ multiplex PCR assay. TCRdb obtained this table from immuneACCESS and retained in-frame rearrangements with V and J assigned. These tables miss some clones; where compared with another copy, unresolved V genes account for less than half of the shortfall, and the remainder is unexplained. The sample table holds 60,000 to 90,000 clones, of which 65% to 85% were seen once. Jointly, the top ten make up around 0.76% of the sample. The material was CD4+ or CD8+ T cells sorted from blood, obtained in a trial of the OX40 agonist ivuxolimab. The origin of the receptors is an adult with an advanced solid tumor such as melanoma, head and neck, liver or kidney cancer.

The rearrangement uses TRBV7-3 and TRBJ1-2; 7 nucleotides agree with TRBD1. CDR3 length: 13 amino acids. J gave up 6 bases and V 2 bases, and 3 bases lay outside the gene matches. Germline-derived CDR1 and CDR2 are SGHTA and FQGTGA. CDR3 amino acids: CASSLGQEHGYTF. DNA of the CDR3: TGTGCCAGCAGCTTAGGACAGGAGCATGGCTACACCTTC.

This clone rates as medium-sized. V and J are TRBV5-1 and TRBJ1-6, with a tentative D call TRBD1 (5 bases). Germline CDR1 is SGHRS and CDR2 is YFSETQ. V lost 1 base to trimming and J lost 10 bases, with 21 bases between them. This CDR3 has 17 residues. The CDR3 DNA sequence: TGCGCCAGCAGCTTGTCCCACTCCGGGGGTCCGACCTCACCCCTCCACTTT. It translates to CASSLSHSGGPTSPLHF.